This T cell receptor (beta chain) was found in a study of T cell responses to AZD1222 COVID-19 vaccine. Overall study results and limits: Samples come after the peak T cell response, not at day 14.

Produced via immunoSEQ multiplex PCR; TCRdb's table is partial and in-frame only. The table records more than 60,000 clones, around 90% of them present only once. The germline V and J ends were trimmed by 2 bases and 3 bases, with 12 bases remaining between them. The length of the CDR3 is 15 residues. CDR1 KGHSH and CDR2 LQKENI come from the germline V gene. In regard to this clone: Antigen: not known.

The chain carries TRBV18 and TRBJ2-3, with D tentatively TRBD1 (6 bases). Sequencing was performed on peripheral blood, taken on day 0 of AZD1222 vaccination. The receptor's source is an adult in good health. The CDR3 DNA is TGTGCCAGCTCACCATTAGGGGGACAAACAGATACGCAGTATTTT. Translating gives CASSPLGGQTDTQYF.